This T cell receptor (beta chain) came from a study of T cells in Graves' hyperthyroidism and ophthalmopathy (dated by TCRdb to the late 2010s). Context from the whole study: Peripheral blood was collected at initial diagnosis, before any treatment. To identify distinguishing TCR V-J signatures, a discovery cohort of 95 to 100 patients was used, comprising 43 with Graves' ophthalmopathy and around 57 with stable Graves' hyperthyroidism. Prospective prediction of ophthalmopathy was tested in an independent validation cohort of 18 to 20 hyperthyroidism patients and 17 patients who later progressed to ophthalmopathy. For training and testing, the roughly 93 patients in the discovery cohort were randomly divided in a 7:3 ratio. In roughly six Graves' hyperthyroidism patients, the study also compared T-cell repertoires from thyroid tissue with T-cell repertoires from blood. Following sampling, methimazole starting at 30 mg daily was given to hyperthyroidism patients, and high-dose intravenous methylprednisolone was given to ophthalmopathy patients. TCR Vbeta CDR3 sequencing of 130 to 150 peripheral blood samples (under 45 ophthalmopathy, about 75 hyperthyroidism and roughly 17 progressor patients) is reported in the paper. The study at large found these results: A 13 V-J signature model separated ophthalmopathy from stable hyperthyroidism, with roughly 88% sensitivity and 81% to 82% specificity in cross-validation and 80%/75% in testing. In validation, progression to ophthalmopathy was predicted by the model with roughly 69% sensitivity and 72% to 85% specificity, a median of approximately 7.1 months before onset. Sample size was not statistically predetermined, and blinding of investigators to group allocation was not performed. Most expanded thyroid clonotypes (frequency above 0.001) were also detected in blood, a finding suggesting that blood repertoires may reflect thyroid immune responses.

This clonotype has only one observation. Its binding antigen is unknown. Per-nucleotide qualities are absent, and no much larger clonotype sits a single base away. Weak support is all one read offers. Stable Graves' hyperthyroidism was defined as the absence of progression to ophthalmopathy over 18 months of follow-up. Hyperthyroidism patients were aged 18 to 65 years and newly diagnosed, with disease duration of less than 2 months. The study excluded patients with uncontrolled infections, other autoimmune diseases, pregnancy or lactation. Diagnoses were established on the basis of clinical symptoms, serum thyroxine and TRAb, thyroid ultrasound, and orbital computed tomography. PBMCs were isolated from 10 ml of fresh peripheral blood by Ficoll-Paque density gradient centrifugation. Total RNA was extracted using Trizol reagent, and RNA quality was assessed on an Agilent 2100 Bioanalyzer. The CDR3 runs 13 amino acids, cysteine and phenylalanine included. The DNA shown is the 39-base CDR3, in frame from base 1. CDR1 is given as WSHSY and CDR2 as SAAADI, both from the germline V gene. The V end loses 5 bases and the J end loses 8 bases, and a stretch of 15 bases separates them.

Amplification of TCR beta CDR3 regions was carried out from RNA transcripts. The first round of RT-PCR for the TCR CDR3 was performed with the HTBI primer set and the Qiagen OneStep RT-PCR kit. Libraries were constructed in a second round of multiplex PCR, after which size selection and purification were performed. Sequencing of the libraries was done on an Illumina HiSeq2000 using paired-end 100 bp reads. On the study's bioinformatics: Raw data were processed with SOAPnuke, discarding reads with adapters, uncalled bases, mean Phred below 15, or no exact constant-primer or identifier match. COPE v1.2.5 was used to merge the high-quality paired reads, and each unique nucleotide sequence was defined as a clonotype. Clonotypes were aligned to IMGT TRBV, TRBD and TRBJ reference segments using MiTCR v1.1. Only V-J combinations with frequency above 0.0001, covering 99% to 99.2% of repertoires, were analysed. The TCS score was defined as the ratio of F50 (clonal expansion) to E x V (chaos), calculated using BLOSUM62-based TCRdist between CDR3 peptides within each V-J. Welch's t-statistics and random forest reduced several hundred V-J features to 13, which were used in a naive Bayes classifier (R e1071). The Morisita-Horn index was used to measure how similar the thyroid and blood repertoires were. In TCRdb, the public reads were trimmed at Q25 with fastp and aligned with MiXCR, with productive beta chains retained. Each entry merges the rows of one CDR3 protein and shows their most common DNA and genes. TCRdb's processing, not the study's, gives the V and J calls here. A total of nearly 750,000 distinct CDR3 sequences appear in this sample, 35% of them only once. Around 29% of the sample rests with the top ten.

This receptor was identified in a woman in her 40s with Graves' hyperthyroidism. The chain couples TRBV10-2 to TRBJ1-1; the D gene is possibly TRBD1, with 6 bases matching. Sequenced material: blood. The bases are TGCGCCAGCAGTCCACAGGGCCCGGCCGAAGCTTTCTTT. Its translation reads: CASSPQGPAEAFF.